This entry is about one TCR beta chain. The antigen remains undetermined. CD4+ cells of the naive, central memory, regulatory and stem cell-like memory types were sorted via CD45RO/CCR7/CD25/CD127/CD95/CD27. This sample was taken from a study of beta chain features in type 1 diabetes. Across the study: Patients shared similar age, gender and cell yields with healthy donors. Findings of the study overall: Patients with Type 1 diabetes showed moderately but significantly shorter TCRB CDR3s in all four CD4+ subsets.

After removal of 5 bases from V and 5 bases from J, the junction contained 4 bases not matched to a gene. Germline CDR1 GTSNPN, CDR2 SVGIG (reference sequence). The CDR3 has 13 residues. The isolated RNA, all of it, was reverse transcribed, so expressed TCRB transcripts were what got sequenced. Clones were read by immunoSEQ multiplex PCR, and TCRdb kept only the in-frame ones, dropping some. The repertoire consists of about 230,000 clones, with 16% occurring once and the leading ten covering 0.065% to 0.1%. The V and J genes are TRBV30 and TRBJ1-5; 9 bases map to TRBD1. The source is a man under 40 with type 1 diabetes. The sequencing sample was made of naive CD4+ T cells from blood. This CDR3 reads CAWAGQGYQPQHF. CDR3 nucleotides: TGTGCCTGGGCGGGACAGGGATATCAGCCCCAGCATTTT.